This TCR beta chain was found in a study of shared T cell receptors in the human thymus. Generated by immunoSEQ multiplex PCR, the TCRdb table keeps only in-frame clones and is missing some. The data hold roughly 550,000 clones, with 75% to 85% observed a single time. The data also belong to a second study, concerning human thymus T cells.

The material sequenced was thymocytes. The source of this sequence is a boy under two years old with a congenital heart defect.

DNA of the CDR3: TGCGCCAGCAGCCAAGACCCAAAGGGGGAGATGCTCGAGCAGTACTTC. This gives the protein CASSQDPKGEMLEQYF. The rearrangement links TRBV4-1 to TRBJ2-7, with D possibly being TRBD1 (6 bases). Germline CDR1 and CDR2: MGHRA and YSYEKL. The CDR3 runs to 16 residues. Trimming removed 0 bases from V and 6 bases from J, with 18 bases in between.